A selection of T cell receptor beta chains follows, all from one sample in a study of cytomegalovirus exposure and HLA in healthy donors. Assay used: immunoSEQ multiplex PCR; TCRdb lists only in-frame clones, some missing. The data hold 110,000 or so clones, with about 80% observed a single time. The sample was PBMCs. All receptors derive from a woman younger than 45 in good health and CMV-seropositive. Each CDR3 is given with its conserved first and last residue. The D gene is left open where the match is weak. Expanded clones are given a class, and other clones once, few, many or no size at all.

>-|TRBV6-4|-|TRBJ2-1
CASSEEHGSYNEQFF
TGTGCCAGCAGTGAGGAACACGGGTCCTACAATGAGCAGTTCTTC
>TRBD1|TRBV6-1|once|TRBJ1-1
CAISTGGATEAFF
TGTGCCATCAGCACAGGGGGGGCGACTGAAGCTTTCTTT
>-|TRBV7-9|-|TRBJ2-7
CASSPPGYEQYF
TGTGCCAGCAGCCCCCCGGGATACGAGCAGTACTTC
>TRBD2|TRBV6-1|-|TRBJ2-7
CASSEGTSGVYEQYF
TGTGCCAGCAGCGAGGGGACTAGCGGAGTCTACGAGCAGTACTTC
>-|TRBV5-6|once|TRBJ1-2
CASSVDSFEKPNYGYTF
TGTGCCAGCAGCGTAGACAGTTTCGAAAAACCTAACTATGGCTACACCTTC
>-|TRBV27|-|TRBJ1-2
CASGSPTALPYGYTF
TGTGCCAGCGGCTCGCCGACAGCATTGCCCTATGGCTACACCTTC
>TRBD2|TRBV10-1|-|TRBJ2-6
CASSGTSGRARAGANVLTF
TGCGCCAGCAGCGGGACTAGCGGGAGGGCCAGAGCTGGGGCCAACGTCCTGACTTTC
>-|TRBV19|-|TRBJ2-7
CASSFSGGSYEQYF
TGTGCCAGTAGTTTCTCAGGAGGGTCTTACGAGCAGTACTTC
>TRBD1|TRBV10-2|-|TRBJ1-2
CASSESRTGGQYGYTF
TGCGCCAGCAGTGAGTCCCGGACAGGGGGCCAGTATGGCTACACCTTC
>-|TRBV6-5|-|TRBJ1-4
CASSYGQYNEKLFF
TGTGCCAGCAGTTACGGACAGTATAATGAAAAACTGTTTTTT
>-|TRBV2|-|TRBJ2-7
CASSEARLSYEQYF
TGTGCCAGCAGTGAAGCGCGACTGAGCTACGAGCAGTACTTC
>-|TRBV4-1|once|TRBJ2-7
CASSQVWQGNYEQYF
TGCGCCAGCAGCCAAGTCTGGCAGGGAAACTACGAGCAGTACTTC
>TRBD2|TRBV14|-|TRBJ2-1
CASSRTSVNNEQFF
TGTGCCAGCTCCCGGACTAGCGTTAACAATGAGCAGTTCTTC
>-|TRBV7-3|once|TRBJ2-2
CASSLEFTGELFF
TGTGCCAGCAGCTTAGAGTTCACCGGGGAGCTGTTTTTT
>TRBD1|TRBV19|-|TRBJ1-2
CASSLKGQANYGYTF
TGTGCCAGTAGTCTAAAGGGACAGGCCAACTATGGCTACACCTTC
>TRBD1|TRBV28|few|TRBJ1-1
CASILTTGLEAFF
TGTGCCAGCATCCTAACGACAGGGTTGGAAGCTTTCTTT
>-|TRBV30|-|TRBJ2-7
CAWSPRDEQYF
TGTGCCTGGAGTCCCAGGGACGAGCAGTACTTC
>TRBD2|TRBV7-9|-|TRBJ2-1
CASSQQTSGRVNEQFF
TGTGCCAGCAGCCAACAGACTAGCGGGAGGGTAAATGAGCAGTTCTTC
>-|TRBV30|few|TRBJ1-5
CAWSDDLQALSNQPQHF
TGTGCCTGGAGCGATGATTTGCAGGCACTTAGCAATCAGCCCCAGCATTTT
>-|TRBV18|-|TRBJ1-1
CASSPQERGTEAFF
TGTGCCAGCTCACCACAGGAACGGGGCACTGAAGCTTTCTTT
>TRBD1|TRBV7-3|-|TRBJ1-2
CASSIGLTGEGYTF
TGTGCCAGCAGCATAGGGTTGACAGGGGAGGGCTACACCTTC
>TRBD1|TRBV9|few|TRBJ1-2
CASSDSGTGNYGYTF
TGTGCCAGCAGCGATTCCGGGACAGGGAACTATGGCTACACCTTC
>TRBD2|TRBV5-1|-|TRBJ2-1
CASSLTSGTLNEQFF
TGCGCCAGCAGCCTGACTAGCGGGACGCTCAATGAGCAGTTCTTC
>-|TRBV6-6|few|TRBJ2-3
CACTRGDTQYF
TGTGCCTGCACAAGGGGAGATACGCAGTATTTT
>-|TRBV5-1|-|TRBJ1-2
CASSRDRMNYGYTF
TGCGCCAGCAGCCGCGACAGGATGAACTATGGCTACACCTTC
>-|TRBV6-5|-|TRBJ2-1
CASTESGLAWGEQFF
TGTGCCAGCACCGAATCGGGACTTGCATGGGGTGAGCAGTTCTTC
>-|TRBV5-1|-|TRBJ2-5
CASSFEETQYF
TGCGCCAGCAGCTTCGAAGAGACCCAGTACTTC
>-|TRBV19|-|TRBJ2-6
CASSIGVSGANVLTF
TGTGCCAGTAGTATAGGAGTCTCTGGGGCCAACGTCCTGACTTTC
>-|TRBV18|-|TRBJ2-2
CASSREGTGELFF
TGTGCCAGCTCAAGAGAGGGCACCGGGGAGCTGTTTTTT
>-|TRBV5-6|-|TRBJ2-6
CASSLGLSGANVLTF
TGTGCCAGCAGCTTGGGACTCTCTGGGGCCAACGTCCTGACTTTC
>-|TRBV29-1|-|TRBJ1-4
CSVGTGNLNEKLFF
TGCAGCGTGGGAACAGGGAACCTCAATGAAAAACTGTTTTTT
>-|TRBV6-1|-|TRBJ1-3
CASSAHDSGNWPGNTIYF
TGTGCCAGCAGTGCCCATGATTCCGGGAACTGGCCTGGAAACACCATATATTTT
>TRBD1|TRBV6-5|-|TRBJ1-1
CASRPKGQGVLEAFF
TGTGCCAGCCGTCCGAAGGGACAGGGGGTACTTGAAGCTTTCTTT
>TRBD1|TRBV10-3|-|TRBJ2-7
CAISEFVGQGGEQYF
TGTGCCATCAGTGAGTTTGTAGGACAGGGGGGCGAGCAGTACTTC
>-|TRBV28|-|TRBJ1-5
CASSYRQPQHF
TGTGCCAGCAGTTATCGTCAGCCCCAGCATTTT
>-|TRBV5-1|-|TRBJ1-2
CASSLWWQEVNYGYTF
TGCGCCAGCAGCTTGTGGTGGCAGGAGGTAAACTATGGCTACACCTTC
>-|TRBV12-5|-|TRBJ1-4
CASGLVPEGRKLFF
TGTGCTAGTGGTTTGGTACCCGAGGGCAGAAAACTGTTTTTT
>-|TRBV11-2|-|TRBJ2-7
CASSPGTPAYEQYF
TGTGCCAGCAGCCCCGGGACTCCAGCCTACGAGCAGTACTTC
>TRBD1|TRBV19|-|TRBJ2-5
CASRDRGRGETQYF
TGTGCCAGTAGGGACAGGGGGCGAGGGGAGACCCAGTACTTC
>TRBD1|TRBV5-1|-|TRBJ1-4
CASSLGTGAANEKLFF
TGCGCCAGCAGCTTGGGAACAGGGGCCGCTAATGAAAAACTGTTTTTT
>TRBD1|TRBV10-3|-|TRBJ2-7
CAISGTGASEQYF
TGTGCCATATCCGGGACAGGGGCAAGCGAGCAGTACTTC
>-|TRBV5-1|-|TRBJ2-7
CASSPGGEGVDEQYF
TGCGCCAGCAGCCCCGGCGGCGAGGGGGTGGACGAGCAGTACTTC
>TRBD1|TRBV5-1|-|TRBJ1-1
CASSLMTGGNTEAFF
TGCGCCAGCAGCTTAATGACAGGGGGAAACACTGAAGCTTTCTTT